These 14 T cell receptor beta chains originate from one sample sequenced in a study of cytomegalovirus exposure and HLA in healthy donors. 60 Vbeta and 13 Jbeta primers were used in PCR. TCRdb keeps only in-frame clones here, not all; method: immunoSEQ multiplex PCR. Of approximately 150,000 clones in the sample, 77% were seen once. The sample comprised PBMCs. These receptors all come from a male donor in good health and CMV-seropositive.

This sequence joins TRBV2 and TRBJ2-3; 12 nucleotides line up with TRBD2. The CDR3 spans 18 residues. Germline V CDR1 and CDR2: SNHLY, FYNNEI. Germline trimming cut 6 bases from V and 1 base from J; bases unmatched to any gene: 11. The CDR3 coding sequence is TGTGCCAGCAGGGCAGCTAGCGGGGGGGCCCGGGGCACAGATACGCAGTATTTT. It encodes CASRAASGGARGTDTQYF.

The CDR3 loop reads CASTQGRGRNTEAFF. CDR3 DNA sequence: TGTGCCAGCACCCAGGGAAGGGGGAGGAACACTGAAGCTTTCTTT. The genes are TRBV2 and TRBJ1-1, with D perhaps TRBD1 (6 bases). Trimming stripped 7 bases from V and 1 base from J, with 16 bases between. Germline values: CDR1 SNHLY, CDR2 FYNNEI. The CDR3 sequence is 15 residues long.

This clone was counted once. The CDR3 spells CASRLRGSSYGYTF. For the CDR3, the DNA is TGTGCCAGCAGATTAAGGGGGTCGAGCTATGGCTACACCTTC. The genes are TRBV6-1 and TRBJ1-2; D perhaps matches TRBD1 (6 bases). CDR1 MNHNS and CDR2 SASEGT come from the germline V gene. V lost 6 bases and J lost 4, with 15 bases in between. The CDR3 contains 14 residues.

This chain joins TRBV2 and TRBJ2-7; 7 positions agree with TRBD1. Germline-derived CDR1 and CDR2 are SNHLY and FYNNEI. The V segment lost 6 bases and the J segment 2 bases; nucleotides outside the gene matches: 7. The CDR3 is 14 residues long. CDR3 in DNA: TGTGCCAGCAGGCTCCCAGACAGGGCCTACGAGCAGTACTTC. Translated, it gives CASRLPDRAYEQYF.

The chain joins TRBV21-1 to TRBJ1-5; the table's D call of TRBD1 was not tested on the DNA. TRBV21-1 is annotated as a pseudogene. This CDR3 region has 18 residues. CDR3 in DNA: TGTGCCAGCAGCAAAATTAGGGACAGGGCTGTTTGCAATCAGCCCCAGCATTTT. Protein: CASSKIRDRAVCNQPQHF.

The chain employs TRBV9 and TRBJ2-6; the D is unclear. The CDR3 length is 18 residues. V was cut by 3 bases and J by 0 bases, with 16 bases left in between. The germline V gene has CDR1 SGDLS and CDR2 YYNGEE. Written as DNA, the CDR3 is TGTGCCAGCAGCGCATTCTTCTTGAGTTTCTCTGGGGCCAACGTCCTGACTTTC. Its translation is CASSAFFLSFSGANVLTF. The whole variable domain, remainder taken from reference TRBV9 and TRBJ2-6, is DSGVTQTPKHLITATGQRVTLRCSPRSGDLSVYWYQQSLDQGLQFLIQYYNGEERAKGNILERFSAQQFPDLHSELNLSSLELGDSALYFCASSAFFLSFSGANVLTFGAGSRLTVL.

This chain joins TRBV7-6 and TRBJ2-3; 14 bases agree with TRBD2. CDR1 is SGHVS, CDR2 FNYEAQ, per germline. V gave up 6 bases and J gave up 5 bases; unmatched junction bases: 7. The CDR3 extends over 16 amino acids. The CDR3 DNA is TGTGCCAGCAGTCGACTAGCGGGGGGGCCTAGAGATACGCAGTATTTT. Residues: CASSRLAGGPRDTQYF.

The rearrangement joins TRBV7-2 to TRBJ2-5; 8 bases line up with TRBD2. TRBJ2-7 matches the DNA end more closely, so the J call is doubtful. Germline loops: CDR1 SGHTA, CDR2 FQGNSA. The CDR3 extends over 13 amino acids. The CDR3 sequence is CASRPGGANEQYF. CDR3 DNA: TGTGCCAGCAGACCCGGGGGGGCTAACGAGCAGTACTTC.

The chain recombines TRBV30 with TRBJ1-2; weak D call: TRBD1 (5 bases). From germline, CDR1 is GTSNPN and CDR2 SVGIG (reference sequence). The CDR3 totals 13 residues. V lost 0 bases, J lost 7 bases, and 12 bases lay in between. The CDR3 bases are TGTGCCTGGAGTGTACGGGGGGGTGCTGGCTACACCTTC. It yields the protein CAWSVRGGAGYTF.

The chain joins TRBV5-1 to TRBJ2-3, with 9 nucleotides matching TRBD2. CDR1 and CDR2 from the germline V gene are SGHRS and YFSETQ. V lost 0 bases, J lost 6 bases, and 11 bases stayed unmatched. CDR3 length: 17 residues. The CDR3 DNA reads TGCGCCAGCAGCTTGGAGGGCGGGGGGGCCTTATCCGATACGCAGTATTTT. As protein: CASSLEGGGALSDTQYF.

This clone has only a few counts. The chain couples TRBV6-5 to TRBJ1-1, with TRBD1 identical over 9 bases. There are 14 residues in the CDR3. Trimming at V came to 1 base and at J to 10 bases, leaving 7 bases not matched to a gene. Per germline, CDR1 MNHEY and CDR2 SVGAGI. In nucleotides, the CDR3 is TGTGCCAGCAGTTACTTGAGACAGGGGGGGCGAGCTTTCTTT. Translating gives CASSYLRQGGRAFF.

This clone was recorded once. This chain joins TRBV9 and TRBJ1-4, with D possibly matching TRBD1 (5 bases). This CDR3 contains 15 residues. V lost 4 bases to trimming and J lost 7 bases, with 17 bases between them. CDR1 is SGDLS and CDR2 is YYNGEE in the germline V gene. The CDR3 DNA follows: TGTGCCAGCAGCTTGGGGGGGAGATCTGGTGAAAAACTGTTTTTT. Protein product: CASSLGGRSGEKLFF. Full variable domain (remainder filled in from reference TRBV9 and TRBJ1-4): DSGVTQTPKHLITATGQRVTLRCSPRSGDLSVYWYQQSLDQGLQFLIQYYNGEERAKGNILERFSAQQFPDLHSELNLSSLELGDSALYFCASSLGGRSGEKLFFGSGTQLSVL.

CDR3 loop: CASGFARQGFFDSPLHF. The CDR3 DNA reads TGTGCTAGTGGTTTCGCCCGACAGGGTTTTTTTGATTCACCCCTCCACTTT. The chain employs TRBV12-5 and TRBJ1-6, with 7 bases aligning to TRBD1. J gave up 8 bases and V 3 bases, and 13 bases lay outside the gene matches. The CDR3 is made up of 17 amino acids. The germline V gene has CDR1 LGHNT and CDR2 FRNRAP. Combining the CDR3 with reference TRBV12-5 and TRBJ1-6 gives the whole variable domain DARVTQTPRHKVTEMGQEVTMRCQPILGHNTVFWYRQTMMQGLELLAYFRNRAPLDDSGMPKDRFSAEMPDATLATLKIQPSEPRDSAVYFCASGFARQGFFDSPLHFGNGTRLTVT.

The CDR3 DNA is TGTGCCACCTCCAGGGTTAGCACAGATACGCAGTATTTT. Its translation: CATSRVSTDTQYF. The chain recombines TRBV13 with TRBJ2-3, with D possibly matching TRBD1 (5 bases). V gave up 10 bases and J gave up 0 bases, with 11 bases separating them. The CDR3 covers 13 residues. CDR1 is PRHDT, CDR2 FYEKMQ, per germline (reference sequence).